Shown below are 18 T cell receptor beta chains from a single sample sequenced in a study of shared clonotypes between healthy human individuals. The naive CD8 subset, CD45RO-negative cells positively selected for CCR7, excluded terminally differentiated effector memory CD45RA+ cells. The data were produced by immunoSEQ multiplex PCR, yet TCRdb's version contains in-frame clones alone and is incomplete. Of nearly 600,000 clones in the sample, 95% to 96% are singletons; the top ten hold about 0.11%. Sequencing input: naive CD8+ T cells sorted from blood. All receptors come from a woman aged 30 to 39 in good health.

The chain joins TRBV7-9 to TRBJ2-3, with 8 bases matching TRBD1. This CDR3 contains 14 residues. V dropped 2 bases and J dropped 6; count of bases not matched to a gene: 4. CDR1 is SEHNR, CDR2 FQNEAQ, per germline (reference sequence). CDR3 in DNA: TGTGCCAGCAGCTTAACGGGACAGGTTGATACGCAGTATTTT. It yields the protein CASSLTGQVDTQYF. The full variable domain, its missing parts supplied by reference TRBV7-9 and TRBJ2-3, is DTGVSQNPRHKITKRGQNVTFRCDPISEHNRLYWYRQTLGQGPEFLTYFQNEAQLEKSRLLSDRFSAERPKGSFSTLEIQRTEQGDSAMYLCASSLTGQVDTQYFGPGTRLTVL.

The chain joins TRBV27 to TRBJ2-5; 13 positions agree with TRBD2. CDR1 is MNHEY, CDR2 SMNVEV, per germline (reference sequence). V lost 4 bases and J lost 4; bases outside the gene matches: 9. This CDR3 comprises 17 residues. CDR3 in amino acids: CASSYRTSGSPPETQYF. The CDR3 bases are TGTGCCAGCAGTTACCGGACTAGCGGGAGTCCCCCAGAGACCCAGTACTTC.

This CDR3 reads CASSADRGLSYEQYF. The CDR3 nucleotides are TGTGCCAGCAGCGCAGACAGGGGCCTTTCCTACGAGCAGTACTTC. The chain couples TRBV6-6 to TRBJ2-7; the match to TRBD1 covers 8 bases. Germline V gene lookup returns CDR1 MNHNY and CDR2 SVGAGI (reference sequence). The trim removed 6 bases at V and 1 base at J, leaving 8 bases unmatched. The CDR3 is 15 residues long.

This clone was seen a single time. Other DNA sequences of this sample code for an identical CDR3. The chain is built from TRBV7-9 and TRBJ2-7, with D hard to call. CDR3 length: 11 residues. CDR1 is SEHNR and CDR2 is FQNEAQ in the germline V gene (reference sequence). Trimming pared 5 bases from V and 7 bases from J, leaving 9 bases between. DNA for the CDR3: TGTGCCAGCAGCACCGTTGGAGAGCAGTACTTC. Amino acids: CASSTVGEQYF. The variable domain in full, completed from reference TRBV7-9 and TRBJ2-7, reads DTGVSQNPRHKITKRGQNVTFRCDPISEHNRLYWYRQTLGQGPEFLTYFQNEAQLEKSRLLSDRFSAERPKGSFSTLEIQRTEQGDSAMYLCASSTVGEQYFGPGTRLTVT.

This rearrangement joins TRBV2 to TRBJ2-2; 7 nucleotides align to TRBD2. There are 15 residues in the CDR3. After removal of 8 bases from V and 5 bases from J, the junction contained 11 bases not matched to a gene. Germline-derived CDR1 and CDR2 are SNHLY and FYNNEI. CDR3 sequence reads: CASVGGGPVTGELFF. The CDR3 coding sequence is TGTGCCAGCGTTGGGGGAGGGCCGGTTACCGGGGAGCTGTTTTTT.

This chain connects TRBV9 to TRBJ2-7; 8 positions agree with TRBD2. The V and J ends lost 0 bases and 3 bases, in that order; junction bases with no gene match: 5. The CDR3 is 15 amino acids. CDR1 and CDR2 from the germline V gene are SGDLS and YYNGEE. CDR3 in amino acids: CASSVGDSGNYEQYF. DNA for the CDR3: TGTGCCAGCAGCGTAGGGGATAGCGGGAACTACGAGCAGTACTTC. Full variable domain (remainder filled in from reference TRBV9 and TRBJ2-7): DSGVTQTPKHLITATGQRVTLRCSPRSGDLSVYWYQQSLDQGLQFLIQYYNGEERAKGNILERFSAQQFPDLHSELNLSSLELGDSALYFCASSVGDSGNYEQYFGPGTRLTVT.

The chain employs TRBV4-1 and TRBJ2-1; 11 bases fit TRBD2. This CDR3 comprises 18 residues. Losses at the gene ends were 0 bases for V and 4 bases for J; bases not matched to a gene: 8. Germline V CDR1 and CDR2: MGHRA, YSYEKL. The CDR3 protein is CASSQDTSGSITYNEQFF. The CDR3 nucleotides are TGCGCCAGCAGCCAAGATACTAGCGGGAGTATTACTTACAATGAGCAGTTCTTC.

CDR3 amino acids: CASKASSGSIYEQYF. In DNA, the CDR3 is TGTGCCAGCAAGGCGTCTAGCGGGAGTATCTACGAGCAGTACTTC. The genes are TRBV27 and TRBJ2-7; TRBD2 matches at 10 bases. This CDR3 is built from 15 residues. V shed 7 bases, J shed 3 bases, and the junction held 9 bases outside the gene matches. The germline V gene has CDR1 MNHEY and CDR2 SMNVEV (reference sequence).

The gene calls are TRBV29-1 and TRBJ2-1; D remains unclear. Germline CDR1 reads SQVTM; CDR2 reads ANQGSEA. The CDR3 has 11 amino acids. CDR3: CRVGVLGEQFF. CDR3 nucleotide sequence: TGCAGGGTAGGAGTTTTAGGTGAGCAGTTCTTC.

This chain links TRBV7-8 with TRBJ2-2, with 8 bases fitting TRBD2. The ends lost 4 bases at V and 7 bases at J; junction bases unmatched: 11. CDR3 size: 16 residues. Germline V gene lookup returns CDR1 SGHVS and CDR2 FQNEAQ. The CDR3 DNA reads TGTGCCAGCAGCTCACCGGGACTAGGAAATGACGGGGAGCTGTTTTTT. Its translation is CASSSPGLGNDGELFF.

The rearrangement joins TRBV4-2 to TRBJ2-4; TRBD2 is a possible D gene (6 bases). Per the germline V gene, CDR1 is LGHNA and CDR2 is YNFKEQ. Trimming left V 1 base short and J 5 bases short, with 15 bases between. The CDR3 totals 16 residues. CDR3 sequence reads: CASSQVFRSGQNIQYF. CDR3 coding DNA: TGTGCCAGCAGCCAAGTCTTTCGTAGCGGCCAAAACATTCAGTACTTC.

The genes are TRBV20-1 and TRBJ1-5, with no clear D. The CDR3 contains 11 residues. Germline-derived CDR1 and CDR2 are DFQATT and SNEGSKA (reference sequence). V was pared by 0 bases and J by 12 bases, with 9 bases between. Here the CDR3 DNA reads TGCAGTGCTAGAGACGGTCCTGACCAGCATTTT. Encoded protein: CSARDGPDQHF.

The chain has TRBV6-5 and TRBJ2-1; D is tentatively TRBD1 or TRBD2 (5 bases each). Trimming took 0 bases from V and 7 from J, leaving 16 bases between them. The germline CDR1 and CDR2 sequences are MNHEY and SVGAGI. This CDR3 has 16 residues. The CDR3 DNA reads as TGTGCCAGCAGTTACTCCATGGGGGAGAGTTTGAATGAGCAGTTCTTC. Translated, it gives CASSYSMGESLNEQFF.

The chain joins TRBV7-9 to TRBJ1-1, with unresolved D. V gave up 5 bases and J gave up 0 bases, with 4 bases separating them. The CDR3 has 12 amino acids. Germline CDR1 is SEHNR and CDR2 is FQNEAQ (reference sequence). The CDR3 DNA reads as TGTGCCAGCAGCATCTTGAACACTGAAGCTTTCTTT. This encodes CASSILNTEAFF.

The J gene is TRBJ2-7, the V gene TRBV9; 8 positions match TRBD2. CDR1 and CDR2 (germline): SGDLS, YYNGEE. Losses at the gene ends were 3 bases for V and 12 bases for J; bases not matched to a gene: 8. This CDR3 is 12 amino acids long. The CDR3 sequence: CASSGPGGPLYF. The CDR3 nucleotides are TGTGCCAGCAGCGGCCCGGGAGGGCCTCTGTACTTC.

The rearrangement uses TRBV5-6 and TRBJ2-3, with D uncertain. The CDR3 is made up of 12 amino acids. V gave up 4 bases and J gave up 5 bases, with 8 bases separating them. Germline loops: CDR1 SGHDT, CDR2 YYEEEE. The DNA of the CDR3 is TGTGCCAGCAGCCTCTGGGGAGATACGCAGTATTTT. This translates into CASSLWGDTQYF.

The J gene is TRBJ2-7, the V gene TRBV10-3; D remains ambiguous. V shed 3 bases and J shed 5 bases, with 11 bases lying between them. The CDR3 loop spans 13 amino acids. Germline values: CDR1 ENHRY, CDR2 SYGVKD. The DNA for the CDR3 is TGTGCCATCAGTGATGCATACGCGCACGAGCAGTACTTC. Translated, it gives CAISDAYAHEQYF.

This clone appeared a few times. The gene calls are TRBV19 and TRBJ1-1, with D possibly matching TRBD1 (6 bases). V was clipped by 10 bases and J by 4 bases, with 10 bases between them. This CDR3 is built from 11 residues. Per germline, CDR1 LNHDA and CDR2 SQIVND (reference sequence). CDR3 nucleotides: TGTGCCACCACAGGGTTCACTGAAGCTTTCTTT. Translating gives CATTGFTEAFF.